The 8 T cell receptor beta chains listed next were all sequenced from one sample in a study of cytomegalovirus exposure and HLA in healthy donors. Measured with immunoSEQ multiplex PCR; TCRdb has only the in-frame clones, and not every one. The sample has under 400,000 clones, 70% to 90% seen once; the top ten hold approximately 0.96%. Input material: PBMCs. The receptors originated from a young man in good health and CMV-seronegative.

The chain couples TRBV11-2 to TRBJ2-1; 7 nucleotides match TRBD1. The CDR3 has 15 amino acids. Germline V gene data show CDR1 as SGHAT and CDR2 as FQNNGV. The trim removed 2 bases at V and 13 bases at J, leaving 14 bases unmatched. CDR3 sequence reads: CASSLSVTGFLHQFF. DNA of the CDR3: TGTGCCAGCAGCTTATCTGTGACAGGGTTCCTTCACCAGTTCTTC.

CDR3 in DNA: TGCGCCAGCAGTGAACCCAGGGCCCCGAACACTGAAGCTTTCTTT. It specifies CASSEPRAPNTEAFF. V is TRBV10-2 and J is TRBJ1-1, with a weak D call TRBD1 (5 bases). From germline, CDR1 is WSHSY and CDR2 SAAADI. Trimming took 3 bases from V and 1 from J, leaving 12 bases between them. The CDR3 contains 15 residues.

The chain uses TRBV27 and TRBJ1-5, with 7 positions matching TRBD1. CDR3 size: 17 residues. Germline V gene data show CDR1 as MNHEY and CDR2 as SMNVEV (reference sequence). Trimming took 6 bases from V and 3 from J; bases not matched to a gene: 14. In DNA form, the CDR3 reads TGTGCCAGCAGGACGACCGGGACAGCCTTCTACAATCAGCCCCAGCATTTT. It encodes CASRTTGTAFYNQPQHF.

V is TRBV11-2 and J is TRBJ2-7, with 13 positions matching TRBD2. Germline-derived CDR1 and CDR2 are SGHAT and FQNNGV. The CDR3 loop spans 15 amino acids. The V and J ends lost 5 bases and 2 bases, in that order; junction bases with no gene match: 3. The DNA for the CDR3 is TGTGCCAGCAGCCAAGGACTAGCGGGAGCCTACGAGCAGTACTTC. Translation: CASSQGLAGAYEQYF.

In this sample, this clone turned up once. CDR3 nucleotides: TGTGCCAGCAGCGTAGAGCCGTCGGCTAATGAAAAACTGTTTTTT. This encodes CASSVEPSANEKLFF. This chain joins TRBV9 and TRBJ1-4, with D unresolved. In germline, CDR1 is SGDLS, CDR2 YYNGEE. V dropped 0 bases and J dropped 3 bases, with 9 bases sitting between them. CDR3 length equals 15 residues.

V and J are TRBV5-1 and TRBJ2-7; 10 nucleotides align to TRBD2. After removal of 4 bases from V and 7 bases from J, the junction contained 11 bases not matched to a gene. Germline CDR1 and CDR2: SGHRS and YFSETQ. This CDR3 has 15 amino acids. DNA for the CDR3: TGCGCCAGCAGCCATTTAGCGGGGGGCTCCTTGGAGCAGTACTTC. Translating gives CASSHLAGGSLEQYF.

The chain uses TRBV14 and TRBJ1-2; no clear D. This CDR3 has 13 amino acids. Trimming removed 1 base at V and 8 bases at J, with 11 bases between. CDR1 is SGHDN and CDR2 is FVKESK in the germline V gene. As DNA, the CDR3 is TGTGCCAGCAGCCAAGGAACGGCGGGGGGCTACACCTTC. It is translated as CASSQGTAGGYTF.

In its sample, this clone was seen a few times. V is TRBV27 and J is TRBJ1-1; D not certain. Germline CDR1 is MNHEY and CDR2 is SMNVEV (reference sequence). The CDR3 is 13 residues long. With 2 bases removed from V and 4 bases from J, the gap between germline ends came to 8 bases. The CDR3 region is CASSLGRATEAFF. Written as DNA, the CDR3 is TGTGCCAGCAGTTTAGGGAGGGCCACTGAAGCTTTCTTT.